These 30 T cell receptor beta chains share one sample of origin, sequenced in a study of metastatic and nonmetastatic thyroid tumors. Patients were all untreated before their thyroid surgery. With MiXCR, TCRdb called clones anew from the PCR reads. Of approximately 23,000 clones in the sample, 20% to 25% are singletons; the top ten hold 65% to 75%. The sample consisted of blood. These receptors originate from a male donor with papillary thyroid cancer or a benign thyroid nodule (not recorded which). Some clones in this sample may be carry-over from other donors' samples.

In this sample, this clone turned up a few times. The rearrangement uses TRBV18 and TRBJ1-1, with D perhaps matching TRBD1 (6 bases). V was clipped by 2 bases and J by 5 bases, with 15 bases between them. The CDR3 contains 15 residues. Germline CDR1 and CDR2: KGHSH and LQKENI. The CDR3 spells CASSPIGQRGTEAFF. CDR3 nucleotides: TGTGCCAGCTCACCAATTGGACAGCGCGGGACTGAAGCTTTCTTT.

Worth noting for this clone: A much larger clone lies a single base off, so this may be a read error. The chain links TRBV20-1 to TRBJ2-5; D tentatively fits TRBD1 or TRBD2 (6 bases each). The CDR3 has 14 residues. Germline V gene data show CDR1 as DFQATT and CDR2 as SNEGSKA (reference sequence). For the CDR3, the DNA is TGCAGCGCCGGGGGCAGGGGAGGTTTAGAGACCCAGTACTTC. It translates to CSAGGRGGLETQYF.

This clone was seen repeatedly, ten times or more. The chain links TRBV15 to TRBJ2-1, with 9 bases matching TRBD2. The CDR3 has 15 residues. CDR1 is LNHNV and CDR2 is YYDKDF in the germline V gene (reference sequence). J gave up 10 bases and V 3 bases, and 10 bases lay outside the gene matches. The CDR3 spells CATSSKLAGAEEQFF. The CDR3 coding sequence is TGTGCCACCAGCAGCAAATTAGCGGGAGCGGAGGAGCAGTTCTTC.

This clone was picked up many times. This rearrangement joins TRBV4-2 to TRBJ2-6; 8 bases fit TRBD1. From germline, CDR1 is LGHNA and CDR2 YNFKEQ. This CDR3 comprises 16 residues. V dropped 3 bases and J dropped 2; count of bases not matched to a gene: 3. CDR3 amino acids: CASSHTTGAGANVLTF. The CDR3 DNA is TGTGCCAGCAGCCACACGACAGGGGCTGGGGCCAACGTCCTGACTTTC.

This sequence joins TRBV9 and TRBJ1-5; D gene uncertain. Trimming removed 4 bases at V and 5 bases at J, with 16 bases between. Germline V gene sequence: CDR1 SGDLS, CDR2 YYNGEE. CDR3 size: 15 residues. The CDR3 DNA follows: TGTGCCAGCAGCCGCGGTGGGCCTAGTGATCAGCCCCAGCATTTT. Its protein is CASSRGGPSDQPQHF. Looking up the rest from reference TRBV9 and TRBJ1-5 gives the full variable domain: DSGVTQTPKHLITATGQRVTLRCSPRSGDLSVYWYQQSLDQGLQFLIQYYNGEERAKGNILERFSAQQFPDLHSELNLSSLELGDSALYFCASSRGGPSDQPQHFGDGTRLSIL.

This clone was observed a handful of times. A much larger clone lies one base from this, so it may be a read error. The chain couples TRBV6-1 to TRBJ2-1; the match to TRBD1 covers 7 bases. The CDR3 runs 15 residues. Germline assignment: CDR1 MNHNS and CDR2 SASEGT. Trimming at V came to 3 bases and at J to 8 bases, leaving 10 bases not matched to a gene. DNA for the CDR3: TGTGCCAGCAGTGACGCGCATAGGGGGCAGGATGAGCAGTTCTTC. As protein: CASSDAHRGQDEQFF.

Turning to this clone: Possible read error: a much larger clone is one base away. Here the CDR3 omits its conserved ending phenylalanine or tryptophan, so a read error is the likely source. J is TRBJ2-5 and V is TRBV27; D not certain. Trimming shortened V by 5 bases and J by 2 bases, and 9 bases separated the two germline ends. The length of the CDR3 is 13 residues. Germline V gene lookup returns CDR1 MNHEY and CDR2 SMNVEV (reference sequence). The CDR3 nucleotides are TGTGCCAGCAGTGCCTGGCAGCAAGAGACCCAGTACCTC. This translates into CASSAWQQETQYL.

The chain has TRBV7-2 and TRBJ1-2; D perhaps matches TRBD1 (5 bases). This CDR3 spans 15 amino acids. Deletions cut 5 bases from V and 5 bases from J, with 18 bases between. In germline, CDR1 is SGHTA, CDR2 FQGNSA. The CDR3, as DNA: TGTGCCAGCAGCCCGACCGCTGGGCAGGGATATGGCTACACCTTC. Amino acid sequence: CASSPTAGQGYGYTF.

V gene TRBV4-1 combines with J gene TRBJ1-2, with 10 bases lining up with TRBD1. Per germline, CDR1 MGHRA and CDR2 YSYEKL. V was pared by 3 bases and J by 4 bases, with 20 bases of the junction left unmatched. The CDR3 covers 20 residues. CDR3 coding DNA: TGCGCCAGCAGCCACCTAATTGCCGGGACAGGGGTTGATGGCCCCTATGGCTACACCTTC. Translated: CASSHLIAGTGVDGPYGYTF.

About this clone itself: This could be a read error, since a much larger clone is one nucleotide away. The rearrangement uses TRBV7-8 and TRBJ2-5; D gene ambiguous. CDR1 is SGHVS, CDR2 FQNEAQ, per germline. The CDR3 consists of 11 residues. The CDR3 DNA reads TGTGCCAGCAGCTACCAAGAGACCCATTACTTC. It is translated as CASSYQETHYF.

This clone came up many times. The chain uses TRBV6-1 and TRBJ1-5; D is ambiguous. Germline V gives CDR1 MNHNS, CDR2 SASEGT. The CDR3 loop spans 14 amino acids. Trimming shortened V by 2 bases and J by 3 bases, and 8 bases separated the two germline ends. CDR3 nucleotides: TGTGCCAGCAGTGAAACCGGAAACAATCAGCCCCAGCATTTT. Its protein is CASSETGNNQPQHF.

Worth noting for this clone: The junction departs from germline at one end; a sequencing error may be responsible. The J gene is TRBJ2-3, the V gene TRBV9; D unclear. The germline CDR1 and CDR2 sequences are SGDLS and YYNGEE. The CDR3 extends over 15 amino acids. DNA of the CDR3: TGTGCCAGTAGCCCACGGGTTTCGGGCACAGATACGCAGTGTTTT. It encodes CASSPRVSGTDTQCF.

This clone was picked up a small number of times. J is TRBJ2-7 and V is TRBV6-6; 7 bases are shared with TRBD2. Germline lookup yields CDR1 MNHNY and CDR2 SVGAGI (reference sequence). Unmatched junction bases numbered 5, after V lost 2 bases and J lost 4 bases. This CDR3 contains 14 residues. CDR3 amino acids: CASSYLSSGYEQYF. For the CDR3, the DNA is TGTGCCAGCAGTTACCTATCTAGCGGATACGAGCAGTACTTC.

V gene TRBV14 combines with J gene TRBJ2-5, with 7 positions matching TRBD2. The CDR3 covers 17 residues. The germline V gene has CDR1 SGHDN and CDR2 FVKESK. J was trimmed by 2 bases and V by 0 bases; bases with no gene match: 9. The DNA of the CDR3 is TGTGCCAGCAGCCAAGATTGGGACTACAGCGGACAAGAGACCCAGTACTTC. Amino acids: CASSQDWDYSGQETQYF. The variable domain in full, with the rest retrieved from reference TRBV14 and TRBJ2-5, is EAGVTQFPSHSVIEKGQTVTLRCDPISGHDNLYWYRRVMGKEIKFLLHFVKESKQDESGMPNNRFLAERTGGTYSTLKVQPAELEDSGVYFCASSQDWDYSGQETQYFGPGTRLLVL.

This clone was picked up many times. This chain links TRBV28 with TRBJ1-1; 10 nucleotides align to TRBD1. Germline V gene sequence: CDR1 MDHEN, CDR2 SYDVKM. V trimming: 8 bases; J trimming: 5 bases; junction bases outside the gene matches: 8. This CDR3 comprises 14 residues. CDR3 protein: CASLIGTGVTEAFF. The CDR3 DNA follows: TGTGCCAGCCTAATCGGGACAGGGGTGACTGAAGCTTTCTTT.

The table lists this clone with many counts. Germline and junction disagree at one end, which may indicate a read error. The chain couples TRBV18 to TRBJ1-2; 7 positions agree with TRBD1. CDR1 and CDR2 from the germline V gene are KGHSH and LQKENI. This CDR3 region has 13 residues. As DNA, the CDR3 is TGTGCCTGCTCACCGACAGGGTGGCTAGGCTTAACCTTC. Amino acid sequence: CACSPTGWLGLTF.

This clone is medium-sized (0.01 to 0.1%). The V gene is TRBV5-1, the J gene TRBJ2-2; TRBD2 matches 7 bases. This CDR3 comprises 15 residues. Germline V gives CDR1 SGHRS, CDR2 YFSETQ. J was trimmed by 5 bases and V by 4 bases; bases with no gene match: 8. CDR3 in amino acids: CASSPVSGGTGELFF. In DNA, the CDR3 is TGCGCCAGCAGCCCGGTATCGGGGGGAACCGGGGAGCTGTTTTTT.

Concerning this clone: Relative to the germline gene, one junction end is altered; a read error may explain this. V and J are TRBV12-3 or TRBV12-4 and TRBJ2-5, with TRBD2 matching 8 bases. CDR3 length equals 15 residues. The CDR3 is CASSYASSGIGTQYF. CDR3 sequence (DNA): TGTGCAAGCAGTTATGCGAGTAGCGGGATTGGGACCCAGTACTTC.

This clone was observed many times. The chain combines TRBV14 with TRBJ2-1, with unresolved D. The CDR3 contains 14 residues. Trimming took 5 bases from V and 6 from J, leaving 14 bases between them. In germline, CDR1 is SGHDN, CDR2 FVKESK. This CDR3 reads CASSTLSTINEQFF. The CDR3, as DNA: TGTGCCAGCAGCACCCTCAGCACTATCAATGAGCAGTTCTTC. The full variable domain, rest sourced from reference TRBV14 and TRBJ2-1, is EAGVTQFPSHSVIEKGQTVTLRCDPISGHDNLYWYRRVMGKEIKFLLHFVKESKQDESGMPNNRFLAERTGGTYSTLKVQPAELEDSGVYFCASSTLSTINEQFFGPGTRLTVL.

The chain uses TRBV4-1 and TRBJ1-4, with D possibly TRBD1 on 5 matching bases. V was cut by 0 bases and J by 3 bases, with 11 bases left in between. The CDR3 consists of 16 residues. Germline V gives CDR1 MGHRA, CDR2 YSYEKL. CDR3 protein: CASSQDGRGPNEKLFF. Written as DNA, the CDR3 is TGCGCCAGCAGCCAAGATGGGAGGGGCCCTAATGAAAAACTGTTTTTT.

This clone has at least ten counts. V is TRBV12-3 or TRBV12-4 and J is TRBJ1-2; D not resolved. This CDR3 is 15 amino acids long. V was clipped by 5 bases and J by 7 bases, with 20 bases between them. The CDR3 DNA reads as TGTGCCAGCAGTACAAGAGGGCAGGCCGAGGCTGGCTACACCTTC. This sequence encodes CASSTRGQAEAGYTF.

With respect to this clone: This may be a read error: a much more frequent sequence differs by one nucleotide. The sample carries other DNA sequences with the same CDR3. The chain is built from TRBV7-8 and TRBJ1-1; D is ambiguous. The CDR3 spans 13 residues. Germline CDR1 is SGHVS and CDR2 is FQNEAQ. The CDR3 reads CASSDGRYTEAFF. The CDR3 DNA reads as TGTGCAAGCAGCGATGGACGGTACACTGAAGCTTTCTTT.

This clone came up many times. The rearrangement uses TRBV7-9 and TRBJ1-2, with D uncertain. V gave up 3 bases and J gave up 4 bases, with 12 bases separating them. The CDR3 length is 14 residues. CDR1 and CDR2 (germline): SEHNR, FQNEAQ (reference sequence). CDR3 DNA: TGTGCCAGCAGCTTGGCAGCCTATTTCTATGGCTACACCTTC. Protein: CASSLAAYFYGYTF.

This clone is deemed medium-sized. The chain employs TRBV28 and TRBJ1-2; possibly TRBD1 for D (6 bases). Germline loops: CDR1 MDHEN, CDR2 SYDVKM. The CDR3 has 16 residues. V shed 2 bases and J shed 4 bases, with 17 bases lying between them. The CDR3 loop is CASSLRGPGQIYGYTF. The CDR3 nucleotides are TGTGCCAGCAGTTTAAGGGGACCGGGACAAATCTATGGCTACACCTTC.

This clone was detected ten times or more. The V and J genes are TRBV9 and TRBJ2-2, with 13 bases identical to TRBD2. The V segment lost 0 bases and the J segment 0 bases; nucleotides outside the gene matches: 5. CDR3 length: 19 residues. The germline V gene encodes CDR1 SGDLS and CDR2 YYNGEE. The CDR3 DNA sequence: TGTGCCAGCAGCGTAGCTCGACTAGCGGGAGGAACGAACACCGGGGAGCTGTTTTTT. It is translated as CASSVARLAGGTNTGELFF.

The table lists this clone with many counts. This chain links TRBV20-1 with TRBJ2-3; perhaps TRBD2 as D (5 bases). Germline V gene lookup returns CDR1 DFQATT and CDR2 SNEGSKA (reference sequence). Trimming took 3 bases from V and 0 from J, leaving 16 bases between them. The CDR3 is 16 amino acids. CDR3 sequence (DNA): TGCAGTGCTAGGGACGGAGCGGAGATAAGCACAGATACGCAGTATTTT. Amino acids: CSARDGAEISTDTQYF.

This clone was detected many times. The V call is TRBV6-2 or TRBV6-3, the J call TRBJ1-1; D is undetermined. Germline CDR1 reads MNHEY; CDR2 reads SVGEGT. This CDR3 contains 13 residues. V lost 7 bases and J 7 bases, leaving 16 bases between the germline ends. The CDR3 loop is CASNNPPSVEAFF. In nucleotides, the CDR3 is TGTGCCAGCAACAATCCCCCGTCAGTTGAAGCTTTCTTT.

This clone has at least ten counts. V gene TRBV20-1 combines with J gene TRBJ2-1; no firm D call. Germline V CDR1 and CDR2: DFQATT, SNEGSKA (reference sequence). This CDR3 comprises 15 residues. V was clipped by 0 bases and J by 4 bases, with 13 bases between them. CDR3 nucleotide sequence: TGCAGTGCTAGAGATCAGACTCGAGTGTACAATGAGCAGTTCTTC. Amino acids: CSARDQTRVYNEQFF.

The rearrangement links TRBV7-2 to TRBJ2-5; 8 positions agree with TRBD1. V was clipped by 3 bases and J by 9 bases; unmatched bases: 9. The CDR3 extends over 14 amino acids. Germline V gene data show CDR1 as SGHTA and CDR2 as FQGNSA. CDR3 region: CASSLGRNRGAQYF. CDR3 nucleotides: TGTGCCAGCAGCTTGGGCAGAAACAGGGGGGCCCAGTACTTC.

This clone was seen a handful of times. This chain uses TRBV6-1 with TRBJ1-1; 7 bases are a match to TRBD1. V was pared by 6 bases and J by 4 bases, with 11 bases of the junction left unmatched. The CDR3 totals 15 residues. Germline V gene data show CDR1 as MNHNS and CDR2 as SASEGT. CDR3 sequence reads: CASRREQGKSTEAFF. Written as DNA, the CDR3 is TGTGCCAGCAGAAGGGAACAGGGGAAGAGCACTGAAGCTTTCTTT.